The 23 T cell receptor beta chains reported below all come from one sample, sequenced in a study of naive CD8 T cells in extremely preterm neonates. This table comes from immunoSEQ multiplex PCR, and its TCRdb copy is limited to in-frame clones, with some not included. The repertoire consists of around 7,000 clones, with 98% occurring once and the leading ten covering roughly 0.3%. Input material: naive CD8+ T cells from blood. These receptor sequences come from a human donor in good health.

The CDR3 here is CASSLTGGMDTQYF. The DNA for the CDR3 is TGTGCCAGCAGTTTAACTGGAGGGATGGATACCCAGTACTTC. The chain uses TRBV28 and TRBJ2-5; a weak D match, TRBD2 (6 bases). This CDR3 has 14 residues. Germline V CDR1 and CDR2: MDHEN, SYDVKM. V was trimmed by 2 bases and J by 8 bases, leaving 15 bases between them.

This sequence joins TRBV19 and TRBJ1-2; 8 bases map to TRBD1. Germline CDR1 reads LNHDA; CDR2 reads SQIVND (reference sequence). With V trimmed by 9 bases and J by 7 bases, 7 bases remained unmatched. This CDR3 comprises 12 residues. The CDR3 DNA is TGTGCCAGCAGAGACAGGGGAGGTGGCTACACCTTC. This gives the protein CASRDRGGGYTF.

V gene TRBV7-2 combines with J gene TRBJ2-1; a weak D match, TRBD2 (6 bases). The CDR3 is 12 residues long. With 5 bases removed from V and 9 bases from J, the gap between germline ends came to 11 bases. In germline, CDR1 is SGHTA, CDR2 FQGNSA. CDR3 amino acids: CASSPRLGEQFF. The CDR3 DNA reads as TGTGCCAGCAGCCCCCGACTAGGTGAGCAGTTCTTC. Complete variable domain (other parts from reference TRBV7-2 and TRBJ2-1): GAGVSQSPSNKVTEKGKDVELRCDPISGHTALYWYRQSLGQGLEFLIYFQGNSAPDKSGLPSDRFSAERTGGSVSTLTIQRTQQEDSAVYLCASSPRLGEQFFGPGTRLTVL.

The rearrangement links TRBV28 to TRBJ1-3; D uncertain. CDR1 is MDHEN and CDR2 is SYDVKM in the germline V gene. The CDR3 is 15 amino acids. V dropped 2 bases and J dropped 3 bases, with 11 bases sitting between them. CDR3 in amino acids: CASSLDRTSGNTIYF. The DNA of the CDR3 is TGTGCCAGCAGTTTAGATCGAACCAGTGGAAACACCATATATTTT.

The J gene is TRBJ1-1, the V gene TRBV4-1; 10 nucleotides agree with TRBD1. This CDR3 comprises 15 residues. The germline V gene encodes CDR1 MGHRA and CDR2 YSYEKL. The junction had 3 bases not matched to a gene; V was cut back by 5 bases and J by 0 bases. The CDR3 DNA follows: TGCGCCAGCAGCTTAGGACAGGGGGTGAACACTGAAGCTTTCTTT. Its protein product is CASSLGQGVNTEAFF.

CDR3 nucleotide sequence: TGCGCCAGCAGCTTGGCGGCTAGCGGGACTCCCTACAATGAGCAGTTCTTC. Translating gives CASSLAASGTPYNEQFF. This chain links TRBV5-1 with TRBJ2-1; 9 nucleotides match TRBD2. V lost 0 bases and J lost 2; bases outside the gene matches: 6. The CDR3 runs to 17 residues. Germline CDR1 is SGHRS and CDR2 is YFSETQ.

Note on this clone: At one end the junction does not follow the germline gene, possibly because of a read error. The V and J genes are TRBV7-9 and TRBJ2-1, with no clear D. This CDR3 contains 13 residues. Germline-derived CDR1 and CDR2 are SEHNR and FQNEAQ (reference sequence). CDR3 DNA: TGTGTCAGCAGCTTAGTATCTAGCAATGAGCAGTTCTTC. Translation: CVSSLVSSNEQFF.

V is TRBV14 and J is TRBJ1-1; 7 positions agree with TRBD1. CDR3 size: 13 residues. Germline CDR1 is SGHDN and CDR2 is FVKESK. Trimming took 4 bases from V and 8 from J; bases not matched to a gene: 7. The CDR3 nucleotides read TGTGCCAGCAGCCGATTCACAGGGGACGAAGCTTTCTTT. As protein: CASSRFTGDEAFF.

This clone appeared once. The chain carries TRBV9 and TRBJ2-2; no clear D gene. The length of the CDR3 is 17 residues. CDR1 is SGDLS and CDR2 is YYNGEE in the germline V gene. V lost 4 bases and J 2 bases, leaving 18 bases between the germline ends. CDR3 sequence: CASSLEYTYLNTGELFF. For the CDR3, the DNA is TGTGCCAGCAGCTTGGAGTATACCTACCTTAACACCGGGGAGCTGTTTTTT.

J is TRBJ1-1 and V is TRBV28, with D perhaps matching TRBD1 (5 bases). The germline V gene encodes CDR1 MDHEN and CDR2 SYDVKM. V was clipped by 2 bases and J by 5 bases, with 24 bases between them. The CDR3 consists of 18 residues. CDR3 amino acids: CASSLRSGGPLGSTEAFF. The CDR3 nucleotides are TGTGCCAGCAGTTTAAGGAGCGGGGGACCTCTAGGTTCTACTGAAGCTTTCTTT.

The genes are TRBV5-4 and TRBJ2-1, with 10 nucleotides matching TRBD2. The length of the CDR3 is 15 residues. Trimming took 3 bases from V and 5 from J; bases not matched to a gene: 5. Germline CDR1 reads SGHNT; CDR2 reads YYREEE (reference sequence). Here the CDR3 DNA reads TGTGCCAGCAGCTCGCTAGCGGGAGTAGACAATGAGCAGTTCTTC. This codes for CASSSLAGVDNEQFF.

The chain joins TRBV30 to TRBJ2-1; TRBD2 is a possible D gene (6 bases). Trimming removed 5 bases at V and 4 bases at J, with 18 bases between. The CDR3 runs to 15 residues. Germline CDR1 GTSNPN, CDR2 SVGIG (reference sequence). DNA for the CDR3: TGTGCCTGGCGTCGGCGGGAAGGGAGTTACAATGAGCAGTTCTTC. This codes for CAWRRREGSYNEQFF. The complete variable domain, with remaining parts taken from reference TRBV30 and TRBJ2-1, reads SQTIHQWPATLVQPVGSPLSLECTVEGTSNPNLYWYRQAAGRGLQLLFYSVGIGQISSEVPQNLSASRPQDRQFILSSKKLLLSDSGFYLCAWRRREGSYNEQFFGPGTRLTVL.

In DNA, the CDR3 is TGTGCCAGCAGTTTTTCGGGATTCGGCACCGGGGAGCTGTTTTTT. This codes for CASSFSGFGTGELFF. This chain uses TRBV28 with TRBJ2-2; tentative D call: TRBD2 (5 bases). Germline V gene data show CDR1 as MDHEN and CDR2 as SYDVKM. This CDR3 region has 15 residues. V dropped 3 bases and J dropped 4 bases, with 12 bases sitting between them.

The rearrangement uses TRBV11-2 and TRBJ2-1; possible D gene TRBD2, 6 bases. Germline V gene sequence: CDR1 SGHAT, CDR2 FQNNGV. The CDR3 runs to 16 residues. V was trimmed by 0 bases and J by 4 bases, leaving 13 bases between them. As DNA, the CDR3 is TGTGCCAGCAGCTTAGATCCAGGTAGCGGTTACAATGAGCAGTTCTTC. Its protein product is CASSLDPGSGYNEQFF.

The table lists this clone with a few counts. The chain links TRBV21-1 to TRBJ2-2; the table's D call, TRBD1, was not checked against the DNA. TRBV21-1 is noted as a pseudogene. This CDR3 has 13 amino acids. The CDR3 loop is CASLDRGPGELFF. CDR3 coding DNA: TGTGCCAGCCTCGACAGGGGTCCCGGGGAGCTGTTTTTT.

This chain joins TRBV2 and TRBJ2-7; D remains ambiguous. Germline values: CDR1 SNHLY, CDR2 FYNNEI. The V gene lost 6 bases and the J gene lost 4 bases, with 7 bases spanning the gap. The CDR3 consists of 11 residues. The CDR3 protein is CASSAGYEQYF. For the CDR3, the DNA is TGTGCCAGCAGCGCCGGGTACGAGCAGTACTTC.

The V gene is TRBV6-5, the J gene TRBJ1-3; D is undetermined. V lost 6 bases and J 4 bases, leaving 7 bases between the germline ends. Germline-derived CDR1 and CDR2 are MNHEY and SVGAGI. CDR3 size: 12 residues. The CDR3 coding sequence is TGTGCCAGCAGCCCTCAGGGAAACACCATATATTTT. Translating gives CASSPQGNTIYF.

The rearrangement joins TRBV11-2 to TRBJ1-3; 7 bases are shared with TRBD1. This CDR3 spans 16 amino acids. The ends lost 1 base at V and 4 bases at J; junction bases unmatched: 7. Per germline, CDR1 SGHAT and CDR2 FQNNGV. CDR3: CASSLASTGAGNTIYF. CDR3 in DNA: TGTGCCAGCAGCTTAGCCTCAACAGGGGCGGGAAACACCATATATTTT.

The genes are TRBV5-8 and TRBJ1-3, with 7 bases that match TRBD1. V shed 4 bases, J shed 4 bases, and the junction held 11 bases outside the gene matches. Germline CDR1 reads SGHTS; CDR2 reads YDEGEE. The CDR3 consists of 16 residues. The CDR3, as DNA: TGTGCCAGCAGCCCCTTCGAGACAGGGCTCGGAAACACCATATATTTT. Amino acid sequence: CASSPFETGLGNTIYF.

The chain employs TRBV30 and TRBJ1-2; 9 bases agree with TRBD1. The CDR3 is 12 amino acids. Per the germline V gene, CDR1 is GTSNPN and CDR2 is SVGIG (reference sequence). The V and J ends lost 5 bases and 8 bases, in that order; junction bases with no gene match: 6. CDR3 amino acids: CAWARQGEGYTF. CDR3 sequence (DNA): TGTGCCTGGGCGCGACAGGGGGAGGGCTACACCTTC.

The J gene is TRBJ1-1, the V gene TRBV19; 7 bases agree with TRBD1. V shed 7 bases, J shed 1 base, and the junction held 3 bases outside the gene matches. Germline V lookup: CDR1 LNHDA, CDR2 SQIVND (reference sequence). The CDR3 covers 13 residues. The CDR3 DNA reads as TGTGCCAGTAACAGGGGTGGGAACACTGAAGCTTTCTTT. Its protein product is CASNRGGNTEAFF.

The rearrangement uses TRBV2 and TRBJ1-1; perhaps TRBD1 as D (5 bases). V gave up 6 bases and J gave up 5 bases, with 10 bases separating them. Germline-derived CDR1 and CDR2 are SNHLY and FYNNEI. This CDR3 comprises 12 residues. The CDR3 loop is CASRAGRTEAFF. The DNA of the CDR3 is TGTGCCAGCAGGGCAGGGAGGACTGAAGCTTTCTTT.

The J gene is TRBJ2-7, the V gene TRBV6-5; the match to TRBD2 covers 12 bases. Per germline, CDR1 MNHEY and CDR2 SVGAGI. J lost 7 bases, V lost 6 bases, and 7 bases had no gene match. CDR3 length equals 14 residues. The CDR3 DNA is TGTGCCAGCAGCCTTCGACTAGCGGGAGAAGAGCAGTACTTC. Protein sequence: CASSLRLAGEEQYF.